The 20 T cell receptor beta chains presented below share a single source sample, sequenced in a study of regulatory T cells in long-lasting Graves disease. For TCR beta, libraries came from iRepertoire HTBI primers and Arm-PCR of CDR3 regions. TCRdb reprocessed the multiplex PCR reads via MiXCR and lists one record per CDR3 protein. This sample carries 350,000 to 550,000 distinct CDR3 sequences, 11% to 15% of them seen once, and the ten largest clones take around a sixth. Time point indicated: newly diagnosed GD, antithyroid drugs for less than 3 months. Preparation of the TCR library used RNA extracted from PBMCs. The data were also submitted as part of a second study, on T cells in Graves' hyperthyroidism and ophthalmopathy.

This specimen consisted of peripheral blood mononuclear cells (PBMCs), obtained at new diagnosis, from a patient treated with antithyroid drugs. These receptors all stem from a woman aged 45-65 years with Graves disease.

The chain recombines TRBV29-1 with TRBJ2-5, with a weak D call TRBD1 (6 bases). Per the germline V gene, CDR1 is SQVTM and CDR2 is ANQGSEA. Trimming cost V 8 bases and J 5 bases, with 18 bases left between them. There are 13 residues in the CDR3. The CDR3 coding sequence is TGCAGCTGGGGAACAGGGTCGTGGGAGACCCAGTACTTC. Protein product: CSWGTGSWETQYF. Based on the CDR3 plus reference TRBV29-1 and TRBJ2-5, the full variable domain is SAVISQKPSRDICQRGTSLTIQCQVDSQVTMMFWYRQQPGQSLTLIATANQGSEATYESGFVIDKFPISRPNLTFSTLTVSNMSPEDSSIYLCSWGTGSWETQYFGPGTRLLVL.

This clonotype was seen a handful of times. A much larger clonotype is one base distant, so this may be a read error. The gene calls are TRBV12-3 or TRBV12-4 and TRBJ1-5; no definite D call. CDR3 size: 15 residues. V shed 7 bases and J shed 4 bases, with 17 bases lying between them. CDR3 coding DNA: TGTGCCAGCACCCTTAGACGGGGTGGTAATCAGCCCCAGCATTTT. Translating gives CASTLRRGGNQPQHF.

The table lists this clonotype with many counts. The CDR3 sequence: CASSRWGEMNTEAFF. In DNA form, the CDR3 reads TGTGCCAGCAGTAGATGGGGGGAGATGAACACTGAAGCTTTCTTT. This chain connects TRBV5-6 to TRBJ1-1, with a possible D match to TRBD1 (5 bases). CDR1 is SGHDT, CDR2 YYEEEE, per germline. Trimming left V 5 bases short and J 0 bases short, with 14 bases between. This CDR3 region has 15 residues.

This clonotype was counted at least ten times. The chain employs TRBV28 and TRBJ2-7, with 8 bases identical to TRBD1. This CDR3 has 14 residues. The germline V gene has CDR1 MDHEN and CDR2 SYDVKM. V lost 6 bases, J lost 4 bases, and 8 bases stayed unmatched. The CDR3 is CASSKPGQAYEQYF. CDR3 in DNA: TGTGCCAGCAGCAAACCGGGACAGGCATACGAGCAGTACTTC.

This clonotype appeared many times. The CDR3 DNA reads TGTGCCAGCAGACCCTCACGACCTAGGCTAAAGAACGAGCAGTACTTC. Its translation: CASRPSRPRLKNEQYF. The rearrangement joins TRBV7-2 to TRBJ2-7; D is unresolved. The CDR3 is 16 amino acids. Trimming took off 6 bases at V and 5 bases at J, with 23 bases between the two ends. CDR1 is SGHTA and CDR2 is FQGNSA in the germline V gene.

Many counts were recorded for this clonotype. This chain connects TRBV12-3 or TRBV12-4 to TRBJ1-5; weak D call: TRBD1 (6 bases). The V gene lost 10 bases and the J gene lost 0 bases, with 13 bases spanning the gap. CDR3 size: 14 residues. The CDR3 coding sequence is TGTGCCAAACGTAAGGACAGTAGCAATCAGCCCCAGCATTTT. This translates into CAKRKDSSNQPQHF.

Points on this clonotype: A read error is likely here: a far larger clone is one base away. J is TRBJ2-1 and V is TRBV2; TRBD2 might be the D (6 bases). This CDR3 region has 14 residues. The ends were cut back, 10 bases at V and 10 bases at J, with 23 bases in the middle. Germline V CDR1 and CDR2: SNHLY, FYNNEI. The CDR3 reads CANSVRGSTYEQFF. The DNA for the CDR3 is TGTGCCAACAGCGTACGGGGGTCCACCTACGAGCAGTTCTTC.

In this sample, this clonotype turned up many times. The chain employs TRBV2 and TRBJ1-1, with D unresolved. CDR1 is SNHLY, CDR2 FYNNEI, per germline. The V end lost 6 bases, the J end lost 4 bases, and 12 bases lay between the germline ends. This CDR3 region has 13 residues. The CDR3 here is CASRTTVITEAFF. The CDR3 coding sequence is TGTGCCAGCAGAACTACAGTAATCACTGAAGCTTTCTTT.

At least ten counts were recorded for this clonotype. As DNA, the CDR3 is TGTGCCAGCAGTGCGCCTGACAAAGAGACCCAGTACTTC. Encoded protein: CASSAPDKETQYF. This chain links TRBV6-2 or TRBV6-3 with TRBJ2-5; D unclear. CDR3 length: 13 residues. V was clipped by 5 bases and J by 3 bases, with 10 bases between them. The V gene's germline CDR1 is MNHEY and CDR2 SVGEGT.

This clonotype was picked up a small number of times. The rearrangement joins TRBV10-1 to TRBJ1-3; maybe TRBD1 (6 bases). Germline CDR1 reads WNHNN; CDR2 reads SYGVQD (reference sequence). Trimming shortened V by 6 bases and J by 4 bases, and 10 bases separated the two germline ends. There are 13 residues in the CDR3. The CDR3 nucleotides read TGCGCCAGCAGCTCGGACAGAGGAAACACCATATATTTT. Its protein product is CASSSDRGNTIYF.

This clonotype was observed a few times. J is TRBJ2-2 and V is TRBV12-5; maybe TRBD2 (5 bases). There are 15 residues in the CDR3. In germline, CDR1 is LGHNT, CDR2 FRNRAP. V lost 0 bases to trimming and J lost 8 bases, with 13 bases between them. CDR3 nucleotide sequence: TGTGCTAGTGGTTTGGTACTACGGGGTAGGGGGGAGCTGTTTTTT. Its protein product is CASGLVLRGRGELFF.

This clonotype appeared many times. The gene calls are TRBV11-2 and TRBJ2-3; 9 positions match TRBD2. CDR1 and CDR2 (germline): SGHAT, FQNNGV. The CDR3 is 16 amino acids. V lost 1 base, J lost 5 bases, and 7 bases stayed unmatched. The CDR3 DNA reads TGTGCCAGCAGCTTAGGTCTAGCGGGATTAGGAGATACGCAGTATTTT. It specifies CASSLGLAGLGDTQYF.

This clonotype was counted at least ten times. The chain is built from TRBV20-1 and TRBJ1-5; a weak D match, TRBD1 (6 bases). This CDR3 comprises 14 residues. Between the trimmed V and J ends, which lost 6 bases and 4 bases, there was a span of 16 bases. Germline V CDR1 and CDR2: DFQATT, SNEGSKA (reference sequence). For the CDR3, the DNA is TGCAGTGCCAAGGGGGGGACACCAAATCAGCCCCAGCATTTT. Residues: CSAKGGTPNQPQHF.

This clonotype showed up just a few times. V and J are TRBV6-5 and TRBJ2-1, with 7 bases fitting TRBD1. CDR3 length equals 14 residues. Germline lookup yields CDR1 MNHEY and CDR2 SVGAGI. J was trimmed by 5 bases and V by 4 bases; bases with no gene match: 5. CDR3 region: CASSWGTADNEQFF. The CDR3, as DNA: TGTGCCAGCAGTTGGGGGACAGCGGACAATGAGCAGTTCTTC.

This clonotype turned up a few times. The rearrangement joins TRBV30 to TRBJ1-6; D may be TRBD1 (5 bases). V lost 4 bases, J lost 6 bases, and 16 bases lay in between. This CDR3 comprises 15 residues. The germline V gene encodes CDR1 GTSNPN and CDR2 SVGIG (reference sequence). The CDR3 sequence is CAWTERAGTNSPLHF. The CDR3 nucleotides read TGTGCCTGGACAGAACGGGCAGGGACTAATTCACCCCTCCACTTT.

This clonotype was found many times. The V call is TRBV28, the J call TRBJ2-7; tentative D call: TRBD2 (6 bases). The CDR3 runs to 14 residues. The V and J ends lost 7 bases and 0 bases respectively, with 13 bases between them. Germline lookup yields CDR1 MDHEN and CDR2 SYDVKM. The CDR3 bases are TGTGCCAGCACCCCAGTGGGGGGCTCCTACGAGCAGTACTTC. Translated, it gives CASTPVGGSYEQYF. Complete variable domain (other parts from reference TRBV28 and TRBJ2-7): DVKVTQSSRYLVKRTGEKVFLECVQDMDHENMFWYRQDPGLGLRLIYFSYDVKMKEKGDIPEGYSVSREKKERFSLILESASTNQTSMYLCASTPVGGSYEQYFGPGTRLTVT.

This clonotype was detected many times. V and J are TRBV6-1 and TRBJ2-5; 8 nucleotides match TRBD2. The length of the CDR3 is 20 residues. Germline CDR1 and CDR2: MNHNS and SASEGT. Trimming removed 2 bases from V and 5 bases from J; junction bases left unmatched: 22. In DNA, the CDR3 is TGTGCCAGCAGTGAATCCGAGCGGGACTACTCCCGGGGGGGTTGGGAGACCCAGTACTTC. This encodes CASSESERDYSRGGWETQYF.

There are many counts of this clonotype. The V and J genes are TRBV6-1 and TRBJ1-3; 8 positions agree with TRBD1. Per germline, CDR1 MNHNS and CDR2 SASEGT. The CDR3 runs to 17 residues. The V segment lost 3 bases and the J segment 4 bases; nucleotides outside the gene matches: 11. CDR3: CASSDPDRETSGNTIYF. CDR3 sequence (DNA): TGTGCCAGCAGTGACCCGGACAGGGAGACGTCCGGAAACACCATATATTTT.

This clonotype was counted ten times or more. V usage is TRBV2 and J usage is TRBJ2-3, with D possibly being TRBD2 (5 bases). The germline CDR1 and CDR2 sequences are SNHLY and FYNNEI. V was trimmed by 11 bases and J by 5 bases, leaving 23 bases between them. The CDR3 sequence is 15 residues long. In DNA, the CDR3 is TGTGCCGCGGGCTGGGCTAGTGGCCGGAGAGATACGCAGTATTTT. Protein product: CAAGWASGRRDTQYF.

This clonotype was counted a few times. The chain couples TRBV28 to TRBJ2-7; D remains ambiguous. Germline V gene sequence: CDR1 MDHEN, CDR2 SYDVKM. The CDR3 is 15 amino acids. Between the trimmed V and J ends, which lost 2 bases and 1 base, there was a span of 12 bases. CDR3 DNA sequence: TGTGCCAGCAGTTTACAAGCTTCGAAGTCCTACGAGCAGTACTTC. Residues: CASSLQASKSYEQYF.